Below, 5 T cell receptor beta chains from the same sample are listed, as sequenced in a study of early T cells in non-severe SARS-CoV-2 infection. TCRdb re-called the 5' RACE reads with MiXCR, one entry per CDR3 protein. The table has tens of thousands of distinct CDR3 sequences, approximately 6.3% seen once. Specimen: whole blood, collected at baseline. The receptor set was obtained from an adult who was a healthcare worker with PCR-confirmed SARS-CoV-2 infection or an uninfected control (not recorded which).

This clonotype was recorded many times. The genes are TRBV20-1 and TRBJ2-4; 8 bases agree with TRBD2. CDR1 is DFQATT, CDR2 SNEGSKA, per germline (reference sequence). The junction had 8 bases not matched to a gene; V was cut back by 8 bases and J by 8 bases. The CDR3 has 12 residues. In DNA, the CDR3 is TGCAGTCCAAGCGGGGGCCGGGACATTCAGTACTTC. It encodes CSPSGGRDIQYF.

This clonotype was observed many times. This rearrangement joins TRBV12-3 or TRBV12-4 to TRBJ1-5; 7 bases fit TRBD1. The ends lost 6 bases at V and 2 bases at J; junction bases unmatched: 10. The length of the CDR3 is 16 residues. CDR3 bases: TGTGCCAGCAGCAACGGCGGACAGGTGGGCAATCAGCCCCAGCATTTT. This encodes CASSNGGQVGNQPQHF.

The chain links TRBV20-1 to TRBJ1-1; TRBD1 might be the D (5 bases). CDR1 is DFQATT, CDR2 SNEGSKA, per germline (reference sequence). Trimming left V 0 bases short and J 4 bases short, with 21 bases between. The CDR3 has 17 amino acids. The CDR3 DNA follows: TGCAGTGCTAGAGATCTAAGGTTTTCGGAGGGGAGCACTGAAGCTTTCTTT. Translating gives CSARDLRFSEGSTEAFF.

This clonotype was counted a few times. The chain recombines TRBV3-1 with TRBJ1-5, with D perhaps TRBD1 (6 bases). Per germline, CDR1 LGHDT and CDR2 YNNKEL (reference sequence). Trimming took off 2 bases at V and 2 bases at J, with 10 bases between the two ends. The CDR3 runs 15 residues. CDR3 amino acids: CASSQNRDGNQPQHF. The CDR3 coding sequence is TGTGCCAGCAGCCAAAACAGGGACGGCAATCAGCCCCAGCATTTT.

This clonotype showed up many times. The rearrangement uses TRBV5-1 and TRBJ2-7; D possibly matches TRBD1 or TRBD2 (5 bases each). The CDR3 length is 13 residues. Trimming left V 0 bases short and J 5 bases short, with 9 bases between. The V gene's germline CDR1 is SGHRS and CDR2 YFSETQ. As DNA, the CDR3 is TGCGCCAGCAGCTTGGCGGGGCCGGACGAGCAGTACTTC. The encoded protein is CASSLAGPDEQYF.